This passage covers 14 T cell receptor beta chains from one sample sequenced in a study of cytomegalovirus exposure and HLA in healthy donors. The protocol was immunoSEQ multiplex PCR, while the TCRdb copy is restricted to in-frame clones and leaves out a portion. This sample has approximately 210,000 clones, with about 84% found just once. The sample consisted of PBMCs. Every receptor here comes from a woman in her late teens or twenties in good health and CMV-seronegative.

V usage is TRBV6-6 and J usage is TRBJ2-7; TRBD2 matches at 13 bases. The ends lost 0 bases at V and 4 bases at J; junction bases unmatched: 0. This CDR3 has 15 residues. Germline V CDR1 and CDR2: MNHNY, SVGAGI (reference sequence). The CDR3 loop reads CASSYSTSGGYEQYF. DNA for the CDR3: TGTGCCAGCAGTTACTCGACTAGCGGGGGGTACGAGCAGTACTTC.

This clone turned up a few times. Written as DNA, the CDR3 is TGTGCCAGCTACACCACTAACTATGGCTACACCTTC. Protein sequence: CASYTTNYGYTF. This chain links TRBV27 with TRBJ1-2; D gene uncertain. The CDR3 sequence is 12 residues long. V lost 8 bases and J lost 0, with 7 bases in between. Germline V gene sequence: CDR1 MNHEY, CDR2 SMNVEV (reference sequence).

The rearrangement uses TRBV7-6 and TRBJ2-7, with 12 bases lining up with TRBD2. J lost 2 bases, V lost 6 bases, and 2 bases had no gene match. The CDR3 totals 14 residues. CDR1 SGHVS and CDR2 FNYEAQ come from the germline V gene. In DNA form, the CDR3 reads TGTGCCAGCAGTGGACTAGCGGGACCCTACGAGCAGTACTTC. This sequence encodes CASSGLAGPYEQYF.

This chain uses TRBV11-2 with TRBJ2-7, with D possibly being TRBD1 (5 bases). Germline V lookup: CDR1 SGHAT, CDR2 FQNNGV. This CDR3 region has 15 residues. Between the trimmed V and J ends, which lost 1 base and 3 bases, there was a span of 13 bases. In DNA form, the CDR3 reads TGTGCCAGCAGCTTAGTTGGACCCCAGGGCTACGAGCAGTACTTC. This translates into CASSLVGPQGYEQYF.

The chain uses TRBV7-2 and TRBJ2-7, with 11 bases that match TRBD2. V was pared by 5 bases and J by 7 bases, with 13 bases of the junction left unmatched. Germline V gene lookup returns CDR1 SGHTA and CDR2 FQGNSA. The CDR3 is 16 residues long. This CDR3 is CASSPPGLAGGREQYF. The CDR3 nucleotides are TGTGCCAGCAGCCCGCCGGGGCTAGCGGGGGGCCGAGAGCAGTACTTC.

This clone was found a few times. This chain uses TRBV7-2 with TRBJ1-6, with TRBD1 matching over 11 bases. The CDR3 has 14 residues. The J segment lost 15 bases and the V segment lost 3 bases, leaving 7 bases of the junction unmatched. The germline V gene has CDR1 SGHTA and CDR2 FQGNSA. The chain's CDR3 is CASSLGTGGGLLHF. Written as DNA, the CDR3 is TGTGCCAGCAGCTTGGGGACAGGGGGAGGCCTCCTCCACTTT.

The rearrangement uses TRBV7-8 and TRBJ1-5; TRBD1 agrees at 9 bases. Germline assignment: CDR1 SGHVS and CDR2 FQNEAQ. V dropped 8 bases and J dropped 0; count of bases not matched to a gene: 17. CDR3 length: 19 amino acids. CDR3 nucleotide sequence: TGTGCCAGCCACGCTTCCAGGACAGGGGTTCCTTATAGCAATCAGCCCCAGCATTTT. It encodes CASHASRTGVPYSNQPQHF.

The V gene is TRBV30, the J gene TRBJ2-2, with TRBD2 identical over 14 bases. The CDR3 has 16 amino acids. Germline V gives CDR1 GTSNPN, CDR2 SVGIG (reference sequence). V trimming: 2 bases; J trimming: 7 bases; junction bases outside the gene matches: 6. CDR3 nucleotide sequence: TGTGCCTGGAGTCCTTGGACTAGCGGGGGGATCGGGGAGCTGTTTTTT. Residues: CAWSPWTSGGIGELFF.

The chain has TRBV9 and TRBJ2-5; 11 bases line up with TRBD2. The CDR3 runs 15 residues. The V gene's germline CDR1 is SGDLS and CDR2 YYNGEE. With V trimmed by 2 bases and J by 5 bases, 5 bases remained unmatched. Here the CDR3 reads CASSVTTSGTETQYF. The DNA for the CDR3 is TGTGCCAGCAGCGTCACGACTAGCGGGACTGAGACCCAGTACTTC.

This chain joins TRBV4-1 and TRBJ1-5; D may be TRBD1 (5 bases). Germline CDR1 reads MGHRA; CDR2 reads YSYEKL. This CDR3 is 16 amino acids long. The V gene lost 1 base and the J gene lost 4 bases, with 14 bases spanning the gap. The CDR3 DNA reads TGCGCCAGCAGCCAAGGTGGGACCGGGGGGAATCAGCCCCAGCATTTT. Its protein is CASSQGGTGGNQPQHF.

The chain combines TRBV5-4 with TRBJ2-7, with 8 bases that match TRBD2. CDR1 and CDR2 from the germline V gene are SGHNT and YYREEE (reference sequence). The trim removed 0 bases at V and 7 bases at J, leaving 12 bases unmatched. The CDR3 runs 16 residues. The CDR3 DNA sequence: TGTGCCAGCAGCTTGGGTGTGACGGGAGGGATTGGGGAGCAGTACTTC. Residues: CASSLGVTGGIGEQYF.

V usage is TRBV6-5 and J usage is TRBJ2-1; 7 bases line up with TRBD1. V dropped 4 bases and J dropped 4; count of bases not matched to a gene: 10. The CDR3 sequence is 16 residues long. Germline V gives CDR1 MNHEY, CDR2 SVGAGI. The CDR3 is CASSFFWDSEYNEQFF. CDR3 in DNA: TGTGCCAGCAGTTTCTTTTGGGACAGTGAATACAATGAGCAGTTCTTC.

This chain joins TRBV5-4 and TRBJ1-2, with D tentatively TRBD1 (6 bases). V was pared by 5 bases and J by 5 bases, with 13 bases between. The CDR3 totals 13 residues. Germline lookup yields CDR1 SGHNT and CDR2 YYREEE (reference sequence). DNA of the CDR3: TGTGCCAGCAGGTCAGGGGTGGGGTATGGCTACACCTTC. It yields the protein CASRSGVGYGYTF.

This chain connects TRBV10-2 to TRBJ2-2; D possibly corresponds to TRBD1 (7 bases). CDR3 size: 14 residues. V was shortened by 3 bases and J by 3 bases, with 8 bases between the two germline ends. CDR1 WSHSY and CDR2 SAAADI come from the germline V gene. The CDR3 nucleotides read TGCGCCAGCAGTGACAGGGGGGACACCGGGGAGCTGTTTTTT. This encodes CASSDRGDTGELFF.